The clone carrying this T cell receptor beta chain was counted at least ten times. What it binds is unknown. This sample is drawn from a study of T cell repertoires in cytomegalovirus infection. Study context: Public signatures in TCR beta pointed to CMV infection and matching HLA type.

TCRdb called the reads again in MiXCR, with one record for every CDR3 protein. The data show under 350,000 distinct CDR3 sequences, roughly 9.3% seen once. Study-level points and caveats: The study found HLA-C-restricted CMV-specific TCR beta clonotypes dominating the ex vivo response. Identification of carriers of CMV plus the relevant HLA was performed using cumulative public TCR beta family frequency.

With 4 bases clipped from V and 4 bases from J, the junction kept 3 bases outside the gene matches. Germline V CDR1 and CDR2: SEHNR, FQNEAQ (reference sequence). The CDR3 spans 15 residues. The sample taken for sequencing was PBMCs. V gene TRBV7-9 combines with J gene TRBJ2-1, with 11 bases that match TRBD2. This TCR was sampled from a human donor in good health (CMV status not recorded). Some clones in this sample may be carry-over from other donors' samples. The CDR3 sequence is CASSSGLAVYNEQFF. In DNA form, the CDR3 reads TGTGCCAGCAGCTCGGGACTAGCGGTGTACAATGAGCAGTTCTTC.